These 9 T cell receptor beta chains were all obtained from the same sample, sequenced in a study of T cells in Graves' hyperthyroidism and ophthalmopathy. Authors of the study amplified TCR beta CDR3 regions from RNA transcripts. Researchers ran a first-round RT-PCR on the TCR CDR3 using the HTBI primer set. TCRdb redid the calling of the multiplex PCR reads with MiXCR, one entry per CDR3 protein. Among fewer than 750,000 distinct CDR3 sequences listed, more than 45% were seen once. The sample taken for sequencing was peripheral blood or thyroid tissue (not recorded which). Every receptor here comes from a woman aged 18-35 years with Graves' hyperthyroidism.

This clonotype was seen more than once but under ten times. The rearrangement uses TRBV20-1 and TRBJ2-7; 13 nucleotides align to TRBD2. The germline V gene encodes CDR1 DFQATT and CDR2 SNEGSKA (reference sequence). The length of the CDR3 is 18 residues. Trimming cost V 1 base and J 6 bases; bases outside gene matches: 15. The CDR3 reads CSARAPPTSGRAGGEQYF. CDR3 DNA: TGCAGTGCTAGAGCCCCCCCTACTAGCGGGAGGGCCGGGGGCGAGCAGTACTTC.

This clonotype came up once. This sequence may be a read error, since a much larger clone differs from it by one base. The chain uses TRBV6-5 and TRBJ2-5; no firm D call. Germline CDR1 is MNHEY and CDR2 is SVGAGI. The length of the CDR3 is 15 residues. CDR3 loop: CAISYPRTWQETQYF. DNA of the CDR3: TGTGCCATCAGTTACCCTAGGACGTGGCAAGAGACCCAGTACTTC.

The chain joins TRBV20-1 to TRBJ2-5; 8 bases are a match to TRBD1. The CDR3 is 14 residues long. V lost 5 bases, J lost 0 bases, and 5 bases stayed unmatched. In germline, CDR1 is DFQATT, CDR2 SNEGSKA (reference sequence). CDR3 DNA sequence: TGCAGTGCTCCGGACAGGGTGAACCAAGAGACCCAGTACTTC. As protein: CSAPDRVNQETQYF.

This clonotype showed up many times. V and J are TRBV9 and TRBJ2-7; tentative D call: TRBD2 (5 bases). The germline V gene has CDR1 SGDLS and CDR2 YYNGEE. This CDR3 contains 14 residues. The germline V and J ends were trimmed by 2 bases and 1 base, with 10 bases remaining between them. The CDR3, as DNA: TGTGCCAGCAGCGTGAGGGAGATATCCTACGAGCAGTACTTC. This translates into CASSVREISYEQYF.

The J gene is TRBJ2-6, the V gene TRBV20-1; unclear D gene. Germline V gives CDR1 DFQATT, CDR2 SNEGSKA (reference sequence). The CDR3 runs to 15 residues. The V end was cut by 8 bases, the J end by 0 bases, with 14 bases between. In DNA form, the CDR3 reads TGCAGTTACTCCGGCCGAGTCTCTGGGGCCAACGTCCTGACTTTC. This codes for CSYSGRVSGANVLTF.

The chain joins TRBV15 to TRBJ1-5; TRBD1 matches at 9 bases. Germline CDR1 and CDR2: LNHNV and YYDKDF (reference sequence). The CDR3 consists of 16 residues. The trim removed 3 bases at V and 5 bases at J, leaving 8 bases unmatched. CDR3 loop: CATSSLGGQGDQPQHF. As DNA, the CDR3 is TGTGCCACCAGCAGCTTGGGGGGACAGGGTGATCAGCCCCAGCATTTT.

This clonotype was recorded many times. This chain uses TRBV20-1 with TRBJ2-7; TRBD1 matches at 9 bases. In germline, CDR1 is DFQATT, CDR2 SNEGSKA (reference sequence). Trimming removed 0 bases from V and 0 bases from J; junction bases left unmatched: 6. This CDR3 contains 16 residues. CDR3 bases: TGCAGTGCTAGAGACGAGACAGGGGGAGTCTCCTACGAGCAGTACTTC. Translated, it gives CSARDETGGVSYEQYF.

The chain carries TRBV20-1 and TRBJ1-5, with D tentatively TRBD1 (5 bases). Germline values: CDR1 DFQATT, CDR2 SNEGSKA (reference sequence). The CDR3 is 13 residues long. Trimming took 3 bases from V and 3 from J, leaving 9 bases between them. CDR3 nucleotides: TGCAGTGCTAGCAGGGACCCCAATCAGCCCCAGCATTTT. Protein product: CSASRDPNQPQHF.

This clonotype was observed once. This chain uses TRBV28 with TRBJ2-3, with TRBD2 identical over 7 bases. Trimming at V came to 3 bases and at J to 1 base, leaving 4 bases not matched to a gene. Per the germline V gene, CDR1 is MDHEN and CDR2 is SYDVKM. The CDR3 runs to 15 residues. CDR3 nucleotide sequence: TGTGCCAGCAGTTTTGCGGGAGAGGGCACAGATACGCAGTATTTT. This gives the protein CASSFAGEGTDTQYF.